A single count supports the clone carrying this T cell receptor (beta chain). The CDR3 covers 16 residues. V shed 1 base, J shed 2 bases, and the junction held 7 bases outside the gene matches. Germline CDR1 and CDR2: SQVTM and ANQGSEA. The assay was immunoSEQ multiplex PCR, and TCRdb's table has in-frame clones only and misses some. The table lists 400,000 or so clones, just over 95% of them singletons. The data stem from a study of shared clonotypes between healthy human individuals. Sequenced sample: memory CD8+ T cells sorted from blood. Described subset: CD45RO+ cells pooled with CCR7-negative TemRA cells. This chain links TRBV29-1 with TRBJ2-1; 8 positions match TRBD2. This TCR came from a man aged 25-45 years in good health. The CDR3 DNA reads TGCAGCGTTGAAGGAGAGCGGGAGTACACCTACAATGAGCAGTTCTTC. Translation gives CSVEGEREYTYNEQFF.